This T cell receptor beta chain is from a study of cytomegalovirus exposure and HLA in healthy donors. PCR amplification relied on 60 Vbeta primers (plus 13 Jbeta primers). Repertoires were generated with immunoSEQ multiplex PCR, while TCRdb's copy carries only in-frame clones and drops some. The data hold over 70,000 clones, with approximately 78% observed a single time. Findings and limits, study-wide: TRBV6-2, TRBV6-3 and other indistinguishable V segments were excluded. The authors later linked a missense DCLRE1C variant to TCR beta V- and J-gene trimming. Sequencing depth roughly uniform across donors was assumed in presence/absence analyses.

Regarding this clone: Its antigen is not identified.

Germline CDR1 SGHAT, CDR2 FQNNGV. This CDR3 is built from 12 residues. V dropped 7 bases and J dropped 0 bases, with 7 bases sitting between them. These donors, healthy bone marrow donors, were studied. The chain combines TRBV11-2 with TRBJ2-7, with D unclear. This TCR was sampled from a male donor in good health and CMV-seropositive. The sequenced sample consisted of PBMCs. The CDR3 is CASKRSSYEQYF. Written as DNA, the CDR3 is TGTGCCAGCAAGAGGAGCTCCTACGAGCAGTACTTC.